This T cell receptor beta chain was found in a study of blood T cell repertoires in COVID-19. Sequenced by immunoSEQ multiplex PCR; TCRdb stores in-frame clones only, minus some. The sample records hundreds of thousands of clones, approximately 84% being singletons. Trimming stripped 6 bases from V and 0 bases from J, with 6 bases between. The CDR3 length is 12 residues. Germline-derived CDR1 and CDR2 are SNHLY and FYNNEI. The sample consisted of PBMCs or T cells enriched from blood (not recorded which). This sequence joins TRBV2 and TRBJ2-7; no reliable D call. This TCR was recovered from a woman aged 25 to 45 who had recovered from COVID-19. CDR3 DNA sequence: TGTGCCAGCAGGGCCAGCTCCTACGAGCAGTACTTC. It codes for CASRASSYEQYF. Full variable domain (rest looked up from reference TRBV2 and TRBJ2-7): EPEVTQTPSHQVTQMGQEVILRCVPISNHLYFYWYRQILGQKVEFLVSFYNNEISEKSEIFDDQFSVERPDGSNFTLKIRSTKLEDSAMYFCASRASSYEQYFGPGTRLTVT.